A selection of T cell receptor beta chains follows, all from one sample in a study of CXCR3-negative and CXCR3-positive naive CD8 T cells. TCRdb reprocessed the 5' RACE reads and keeps a single row for each CDR3 protein, giving no DNA. This sample carries 150,000 or so distinct CDR3 sequences, with approximately 0.51% going to the ten biggest clones. Specimen: naive CXCR3+ CD8+ T cells from blood. Every receptor here comes from a human donor in good health. Some clones in this sample may be carry-over from other donors' samples. Both conserved end residues are part of each CDR3.

v_call	j_call	cdr3_aa
TRBV4-1	TRBJ2-1	CASSRGQGINEQFF
TRBV7-8	TRBJ1-5	CASSYRRGFSNQPQHF
TRBV5-5	TRBJ2-5	CASSLAENSQETQYF
TRBV5-1	TRBJ2-1	CASSLYRISYNEQFF
TRBV7-9	TRBJ2-5	CASSPQVRGSQETQYF
TRBV7-9	TRBJ1-1	CASSLVRSPEAFF
TRBV29-1	TRBJ2-1	CSGFGGRNEQFF
TRBV11-2	TRBJ2-1	CASSWPGTEVHEQFF
TRBV24-1	TRBJ1-1	CATSDWGEGTEAFF
TRBV10-2	TRBJ2-1	CASSDGSGSRNEQFF
TRBV7-9	TRBJ2-1	CASSPLSPRIWQFF
TRBV10-3	TRBJ2-2	CAMSGEGGELFF
TRBV6-1	TRBJ2-7	CASSEAGPGGNYEQYF
TRBV21-1	TRBJ1-2	CASSLTGTDNYGYTF
TRBV29-1	TRBJ1-5	CSVWDSTGIQPQHF
TRBV7-8	TRBJ1-5	CASSLEVRESYSNQPQHF
TRBV9	TRBJ2-1	CASSGGLAGLDEQFF
TRBV15	TRBJ2-7	CATSRDLGTGIYEQYF
TRBV29-1	TRBJ1-2	CSVEDTRGMHGYTF
TRBV7-8	TRBJ2-1	CASSLVTSGNQFF
TRBV10-3	TRBJ1-2	CAISAGTGSGHTF
TRBV7-3	TRBJ1-2	CASSFSLSTGEHGYTF
TRBV3-1	TRBJ1-1	CASSQVAVAEAFF
TRBV14	TRBJ2-7	CASSQVPGQGAYEQYF
TRBV29-1	TRBJ2-1	CSVDIAGAGSEQFF
TRBV30	TRBJ2-7	CAWSVPSDEQYF
TRBV7-9	TRBJ2-1	CASSSNRDTPYNEQFF
TRBV6-5	TRBJ2-1	CASSFGIYNEQFF
TRBV4-2	TRBJ1-6	CASSQVGDSNSPLHF
TRBV5-1	TRBJ2-7	CASSLSLLPGQTYEQYF
TRBV7-6	TRBJ2-1	CASSLVRQITTYNEQFF
TRBV7-2	TRBJ2-3	CASSSTSGYKGDTQYF
TRBV7-2	TRBJ2-1	CASIARASGRSGEQFF
TRBV7-9	TRBJ2-7	CASSPRTRPYEQYF
TRBV14	TRBJ2-7	CASSQDRLPGTGNEQYF
TRBV29-1	TRBJ2-7	CSVEGTDRGSYEQYF
TRBV28	TRBJ1-5	CAIHVGVGSNQPQHF
TRBV7-8	TRBJ1-5	CASSLTRDTYSNQPQHF
TRBV6-5	TRBJ2-5	CASANRDPGGETQYF
TRBV5-1	TRBJ1-1	CASSLVAPGDTEAFF
TRBV20-1	TRBJ2-7	CSARDFGTSELYEQYF
TRBV9	TRBJ2-7	CASSVAGGPYEQYF
TRBV13	TRBJ2-7	CASSLGTSGPEQYF
TRBV7-9	TRBJ2-2	CASSLTLGTSGGNRKNTGELFF
TRBV4-3	TRBJ2-2	CASSQFLADNTGELFF
TRBV29-1	TRBJ2-1	CSVPGLAGHNEQFF
TRBV20-1	TRBJ2-1	CSGQGSNEQFF